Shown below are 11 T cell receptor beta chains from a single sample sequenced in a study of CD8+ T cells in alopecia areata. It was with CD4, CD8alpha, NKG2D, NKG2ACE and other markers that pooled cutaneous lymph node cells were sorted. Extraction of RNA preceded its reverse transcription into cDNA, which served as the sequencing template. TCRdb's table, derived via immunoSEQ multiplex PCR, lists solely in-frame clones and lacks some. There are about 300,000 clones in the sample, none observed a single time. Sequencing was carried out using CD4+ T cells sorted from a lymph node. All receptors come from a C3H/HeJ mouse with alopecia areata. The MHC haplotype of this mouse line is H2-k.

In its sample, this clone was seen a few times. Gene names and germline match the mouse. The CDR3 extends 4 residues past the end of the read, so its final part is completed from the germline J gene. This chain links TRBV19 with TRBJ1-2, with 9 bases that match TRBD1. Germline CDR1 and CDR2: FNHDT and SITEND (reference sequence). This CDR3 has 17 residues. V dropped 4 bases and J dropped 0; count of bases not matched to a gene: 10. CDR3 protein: CASSPGTGRPANSDYTF. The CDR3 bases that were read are TGTGCCAGCAGTCCCGGGACAGGGAGGCCCGCAAACTCC.

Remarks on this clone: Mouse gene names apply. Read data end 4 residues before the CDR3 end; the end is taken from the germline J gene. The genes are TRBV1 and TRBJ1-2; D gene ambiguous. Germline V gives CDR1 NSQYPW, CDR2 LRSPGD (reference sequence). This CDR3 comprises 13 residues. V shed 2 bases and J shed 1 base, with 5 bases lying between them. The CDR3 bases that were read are TGCACCTGCAGTGCAATCAGAAACTCC. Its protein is CTCSAIRNS. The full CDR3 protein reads CTCSAIRNSDYTF.

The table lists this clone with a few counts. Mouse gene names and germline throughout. The CDR3 loop reads CASSDSGRGHEQYF. The covered CDR3 bases are TGTGCCAGCAGTGATAGCGGCAGGGGGCAT. This chain connects TRBV13-1 to TRBJ2-7, with TRBD1 matching 8 bases. The read terminates 4 residues before the CDR3 end, so the remaining end is supplied by the germline J gene. Germline-derived CDR1 and CDR2 are NSHNY and SYGAGN. CDR3 size: 14 residues.

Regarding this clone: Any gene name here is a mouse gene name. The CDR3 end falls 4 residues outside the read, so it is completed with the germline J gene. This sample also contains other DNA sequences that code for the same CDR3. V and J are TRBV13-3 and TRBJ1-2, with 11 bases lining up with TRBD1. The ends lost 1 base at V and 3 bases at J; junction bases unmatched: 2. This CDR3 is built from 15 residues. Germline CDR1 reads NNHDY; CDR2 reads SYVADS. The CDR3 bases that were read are TGTGCCAGCAGTGATAGGGGACAGGGGGACTCC. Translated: CASSDRGQGDS. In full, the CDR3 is CASSDRGQGDSDYTF.

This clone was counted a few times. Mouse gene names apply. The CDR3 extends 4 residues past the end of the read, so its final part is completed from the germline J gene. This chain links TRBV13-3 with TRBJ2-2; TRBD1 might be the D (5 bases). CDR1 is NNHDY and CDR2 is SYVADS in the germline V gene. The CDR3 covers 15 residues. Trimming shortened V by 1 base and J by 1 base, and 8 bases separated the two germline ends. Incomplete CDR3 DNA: TGTGCCAGCAGTGATCGGCAGGGAAACACCGGG. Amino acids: CASSDRQGNTG. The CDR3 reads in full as CASSDRQGNTGQLYF.

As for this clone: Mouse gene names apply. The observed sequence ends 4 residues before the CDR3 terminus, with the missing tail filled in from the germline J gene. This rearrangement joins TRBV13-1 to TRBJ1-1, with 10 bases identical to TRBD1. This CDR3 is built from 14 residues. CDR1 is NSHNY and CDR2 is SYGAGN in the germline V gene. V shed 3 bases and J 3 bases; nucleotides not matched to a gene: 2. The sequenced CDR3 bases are TGTGCCAGCAGTGCGGACAGGGGGTACACA. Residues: CASSADRGYT. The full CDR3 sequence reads CASSADRGYTEVFF.

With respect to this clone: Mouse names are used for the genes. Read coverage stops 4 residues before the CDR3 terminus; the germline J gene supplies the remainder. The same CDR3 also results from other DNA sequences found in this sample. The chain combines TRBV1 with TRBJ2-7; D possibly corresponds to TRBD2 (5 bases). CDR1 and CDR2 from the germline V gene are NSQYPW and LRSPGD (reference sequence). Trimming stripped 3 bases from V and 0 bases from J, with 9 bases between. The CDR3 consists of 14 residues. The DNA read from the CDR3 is TGCACCTGCAGTGCTTTGGGGAGCTCCTAT. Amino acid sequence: CTCSALGSSY. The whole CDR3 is CTCSALGSSYEQYF.

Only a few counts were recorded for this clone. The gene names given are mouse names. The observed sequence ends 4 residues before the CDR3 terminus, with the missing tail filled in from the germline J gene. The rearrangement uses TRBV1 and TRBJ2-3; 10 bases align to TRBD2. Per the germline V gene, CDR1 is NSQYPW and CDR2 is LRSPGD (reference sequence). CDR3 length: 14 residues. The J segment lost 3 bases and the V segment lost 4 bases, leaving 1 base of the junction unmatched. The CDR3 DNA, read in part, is TGCACCTGCAGTGTGGGACTGGGGGCAGAA. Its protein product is CTCSVGLGAE. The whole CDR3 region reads CTCSVGLGAETLYF.

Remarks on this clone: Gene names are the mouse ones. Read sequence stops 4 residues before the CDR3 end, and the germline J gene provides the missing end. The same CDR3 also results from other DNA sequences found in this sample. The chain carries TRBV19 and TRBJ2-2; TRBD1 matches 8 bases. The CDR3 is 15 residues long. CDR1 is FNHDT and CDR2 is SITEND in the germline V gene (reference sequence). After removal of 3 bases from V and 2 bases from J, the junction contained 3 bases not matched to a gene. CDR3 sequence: CASSTGTGNTGQLYF. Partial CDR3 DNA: TGTGCCAGCAGTACCGGGACAGGTAACACCGGG.

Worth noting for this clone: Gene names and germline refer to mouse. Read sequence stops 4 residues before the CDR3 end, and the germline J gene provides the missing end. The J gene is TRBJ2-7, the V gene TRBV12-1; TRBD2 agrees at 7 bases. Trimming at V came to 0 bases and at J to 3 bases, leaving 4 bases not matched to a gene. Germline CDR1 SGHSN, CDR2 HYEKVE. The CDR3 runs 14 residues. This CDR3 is CASSLGAGGYEQYF. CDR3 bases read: TGTGCCAGCTCTCTCGGGGCTGGGGGCTAT.

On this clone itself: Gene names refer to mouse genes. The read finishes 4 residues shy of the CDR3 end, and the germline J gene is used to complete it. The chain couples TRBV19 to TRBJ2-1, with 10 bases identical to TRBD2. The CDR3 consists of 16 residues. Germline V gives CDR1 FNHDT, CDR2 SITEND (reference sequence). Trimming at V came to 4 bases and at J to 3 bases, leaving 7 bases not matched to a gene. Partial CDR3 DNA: TGTGCCAGCAGTTTCAAGGACTGGGGGACCTATGCT. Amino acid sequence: CASSFKDWGTYA. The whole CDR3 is CASSFKDWGTYAEQFF.